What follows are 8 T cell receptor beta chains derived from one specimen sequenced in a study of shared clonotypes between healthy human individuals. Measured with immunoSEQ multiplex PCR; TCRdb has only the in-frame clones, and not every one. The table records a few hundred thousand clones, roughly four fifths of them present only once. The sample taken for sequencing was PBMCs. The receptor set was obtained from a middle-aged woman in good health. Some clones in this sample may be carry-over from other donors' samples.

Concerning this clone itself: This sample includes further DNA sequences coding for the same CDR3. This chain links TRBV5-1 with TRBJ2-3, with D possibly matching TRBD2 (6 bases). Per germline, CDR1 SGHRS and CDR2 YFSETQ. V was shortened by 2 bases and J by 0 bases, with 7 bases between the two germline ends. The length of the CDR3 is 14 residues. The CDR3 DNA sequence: TGCGCCAGCAGCTTCGGGACTAGCACAGATACGCAGTATTTT. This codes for CASSFGTSTDTQYF. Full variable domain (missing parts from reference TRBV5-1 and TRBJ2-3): KAGVTQTPRYLIKTRGQQVTLSCSPISGHRSVSWYQQTPGQGLQFLFEYFSETQRNKGNFPGRFSGRQFSNSRSEMNVSTLELGDSALYLCASSFGTSTDTQYFGPGTRLTVL.

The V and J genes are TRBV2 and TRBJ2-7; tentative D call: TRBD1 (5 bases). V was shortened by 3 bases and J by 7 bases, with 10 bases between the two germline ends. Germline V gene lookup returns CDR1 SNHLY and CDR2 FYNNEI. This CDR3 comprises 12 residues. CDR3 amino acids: CASSETALEQYF. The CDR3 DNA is TGTGCCAGCAGTGAGACAGCCTTGGAGCAGTACTTC. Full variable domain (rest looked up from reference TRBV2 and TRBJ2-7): EPEVTQTPSHQVTQMGQEVILRCVPISNHLYFYWYRQILGQKVEFLVSFYNNEISEKSEIFDDQFSVERPDGSNFTLKIRSTKLEDSAMYFCASSETALEQYFGPGTRLTVT.

CDR3 amino acids: CASRNVLLPVIADGYTF. As DNA, the CDR3 is TGTGCCAGTAGGAACGTACTACTCCCAGTCATTGCGGATGGCTACACCTTC. The chain joins TRBV19 to TRBJ1-2; D is uncertain. CDR1 is LNHDA, CDR2 SQIVND, per germline (reference sequence). V lost 6 bases and J 6 bases, leaving 26 bases between the germline ends. The CDR3 contains 17 residues.

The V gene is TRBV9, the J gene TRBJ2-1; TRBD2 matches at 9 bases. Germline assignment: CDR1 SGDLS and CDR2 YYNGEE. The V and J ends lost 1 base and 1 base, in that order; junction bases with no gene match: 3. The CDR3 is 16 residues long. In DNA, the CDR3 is TGTGCCAGCAGCGTAATAGCGGGAGAATCCTACAATGAGCAGTTCTTC. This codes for CASSVIAGESYNEQFF.

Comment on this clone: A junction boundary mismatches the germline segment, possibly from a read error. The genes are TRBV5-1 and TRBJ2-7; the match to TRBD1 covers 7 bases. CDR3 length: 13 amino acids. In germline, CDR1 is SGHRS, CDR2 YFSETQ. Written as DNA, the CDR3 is TGCACCAGCAGCTTACAGGGGTCCTACGAGCAGTACTTC. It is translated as CTSSLQGSYEQYF.

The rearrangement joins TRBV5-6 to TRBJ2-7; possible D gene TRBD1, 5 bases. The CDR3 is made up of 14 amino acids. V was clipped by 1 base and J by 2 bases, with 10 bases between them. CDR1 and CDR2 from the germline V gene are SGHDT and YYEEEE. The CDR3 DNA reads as TGTGCCAGCAGCTTGTTGTCAGGGACCTACGAGCAGTACTTC. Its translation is CASSLLSGTYEQYF.

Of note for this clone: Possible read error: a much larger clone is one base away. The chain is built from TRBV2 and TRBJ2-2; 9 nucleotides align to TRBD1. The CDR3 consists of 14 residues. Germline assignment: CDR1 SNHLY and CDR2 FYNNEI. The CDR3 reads CVSIGQGSTGELFF. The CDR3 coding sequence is TGTGTCAGCATAGGACAGGGGTCCACCGGGGAGCTGTTTTTT. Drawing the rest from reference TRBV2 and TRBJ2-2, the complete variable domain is EPEVTQTPSHQVTQMGQEVILRCVPISNHLYFYWYRQILGQKVEFLVSFYNNEISEKSEIFDDQFSVERPDGSNFTLKIRSTKLEDSAMYFCVSIGQGSTGELFFGEGSRLTVL.

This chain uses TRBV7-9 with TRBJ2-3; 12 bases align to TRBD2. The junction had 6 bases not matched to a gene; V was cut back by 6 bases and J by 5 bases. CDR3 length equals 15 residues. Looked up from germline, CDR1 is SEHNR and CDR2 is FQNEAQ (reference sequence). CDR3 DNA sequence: TGTGCCAGCAGGAGACTAGCGGGAGAGGGAGATACGCAGTATTTT. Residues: CASRRLAGEGDTQYF.